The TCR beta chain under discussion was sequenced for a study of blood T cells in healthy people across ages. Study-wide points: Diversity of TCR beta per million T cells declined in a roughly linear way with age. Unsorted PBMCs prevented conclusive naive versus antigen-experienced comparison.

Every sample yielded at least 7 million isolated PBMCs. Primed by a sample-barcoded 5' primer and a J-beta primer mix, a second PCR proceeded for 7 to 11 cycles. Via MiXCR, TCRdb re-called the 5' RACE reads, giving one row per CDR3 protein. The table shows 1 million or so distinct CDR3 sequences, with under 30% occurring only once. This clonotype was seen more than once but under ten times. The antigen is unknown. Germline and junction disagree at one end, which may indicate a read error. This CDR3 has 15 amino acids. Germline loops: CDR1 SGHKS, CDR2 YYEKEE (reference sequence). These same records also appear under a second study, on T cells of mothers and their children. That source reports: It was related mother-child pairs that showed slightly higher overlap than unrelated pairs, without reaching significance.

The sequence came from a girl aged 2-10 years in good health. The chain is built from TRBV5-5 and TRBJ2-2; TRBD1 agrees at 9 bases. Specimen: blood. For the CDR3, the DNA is TGTGCCGGCAGTCGACAGGGGGAGTTCATCGGGGAGCTGTTTTTT. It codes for CAGSRQGEFIGELFF.